This T cell receptor beta chain was captured by sequencing in a study of blood T cell repertoires in COVID-19. Study summary: The study drew acute and convalescent COVID-19 samples from the United States, Italy and Spain. The cDNA or gDNA used as material had been derived from T cells, B-cell-depleted T cells, or PBMCs.

The CDR3 extends over 13 amino acids. Germline-derived CDR1 and CDR2 are KGHSH and LQKENI. Trimming pared 6 bases from V and 5 bases from J, leaving 13 bases between. Per the authors' pipeline: Reference gene primer amplification in the assay estimated nucleated cell counts. Data came from immunoSEQ multiplex PCR; TCRdb stores just in-frame clones and leaves some out. V and J calls and clone size are those listed in that table; D and trimming were worked out from the DNA. Altogether roughly 300,000 clones are present, roughly 90% being singletons, with the ten largest covering about 9.8%. The sample comprised peripheral blood. The chain has TRBV18 and TRBJ1-1; possibly TRBD1 for D (5 bases). The sequence was collected from a man aged 18 to 29 with active or convalescent COVID-19. The DNA for the CDR3 is TGTGCCAGCTCTAAGGTCGGGGGTACTGAAGCTTTCTTT. It is translated as CASSKVGGTEAFF.